The present T cell receptor beta chain was sequenced within a study of vaccination effects on CD4 cells after COVID-19. Study summary: Under the ViraFEST assay, PBMC were stimulated with viral peptide pools so that antigen-specific CD4+ T cells expanded. Sequencing was performed afterwards. Points from the study as a whole: Convalescent patients were few in the study, and early post-infection timepoints were absent.

The length of the CDR3 is 14 residues. After removal of 6 bases from V and 12 bases from J, the junction contained 12 bases not matched to a gene. Germline V gene data show CDR1 as GTSNPN and CDR2 as SVGIG (reference sequence). Profiling relied on immunoSEQ multiplex PCR, and the TCRdb table lists in-frame clones only, not all of them. Of tens of thousands of clones in the sample, roughly four fifths were seen once. Subsequent to less than eleven days of culture, CD4+ T cells were isolated. Vaccinated recipients, who were negative for nucleocapsid antibodies, had no history of SARS-CoV-2 infection. Cultures got half-medium changes with IL-2 on days 3 and 7. This clone was observed a single time. What it recognizes is unknown.

Sequencing used CD4+ T cells from PBMCs cultured without peptide, obtained before COVID-19 vaccination. The gene calls are TRBV30 and TRBJ1-4, with TRBD1 matching 11 bases. The clonotype comes from a human donor who received a COVID-19 vaccine. CDR3 sequence: CACNVPGQGGQLFF. The CDR3 region has the DNA TGTGCCTGTAACGTCCCGGGACAGGGGGGCCAACTGTTTTTT.